This TCR beta chain was recovered during a study of CD8+ T cells in alopecia areata. Study-level results: Mice showed TCR sharing more clearly than patients did, possibly owing to HLA.

The CDR3 is 14 amino acids. Germline-derived CDR1 and CDR2 are LGHNA and YSLEER. V was trimmed by 1 base and J by 5 bases, leaving 11 bases between them. It was cDNA, reverse transcribed from extracted RNA, that served as the sequencing template. Libraries were prepared by immunoSEQ multiplex PCR; TCRdb keeps only in-frame clonotypes and omits some of them. The sample holds 110,000 or so clones, 56% seen once. In its sample, this clone was seen a few times. Its specificity is unknown. The treatment denotes: oral pan-JAK inhibitor, 5-10 mg twice daily. The source of this sequence is a human donor with alopecia areata. This chain links TRBV4-3 with TRBJ2-5, with D possibly TRBD2 on 6 matching bases. Source: CD4+ T cells sorted from blood, taken at week 24, from a patient treated with tofacitinib. The CDR3 reads CASSQGLGGETQYF. As DNA, the CDR3 is TGCGCCAGCAGCCAAGGGCTTGGGGGGGAGACCCAGTACTTC.